One and the same sample provided the 27 T cell receptor beta chains below, sequenced in a study of tumor-infiltrating lymphocytes in primary liver carcinoma. They got blood RNA out of unsorted whole blood and also pulled out germline DNA. TCR beta cDNA was reverse-transcribed from 500 ng of total RNA. The reaction used a constant-region primer and ProtoScript II reverse transcriptase. Each TCR beta library was derived from three nested multiplex PCR rounds that employed slightly modified ARM-PCR. TRBV1-TRBV30 forward primers and a C-beta reverse primer were used in the first two PCR rounds, which each ran for about 10 cycles. TCRdb redid the calling of the multiplex PCR reads with MiXCR, one entry per CDR3 protein. The sample contains approximately 330,000 distinct CDR3 sequences, about 61% of which appear only once. Sequencing was done on a sample of peripheral blood. The receptors were gathered from a man between 35 and 55 years old with primary liver carcinoma and hepatitis B virus infection.

To note about this clonotype: One end of the junction fails to match germline, which may point to a read error. V gene TRBV11-2 combines with J gene TRBJ2-1; TRBD2 matches 12 bases. This CDR3 contains 14 residues. CDR1 and CDR2 (germline): SGHAT, FQNNGV. CDR3 bases: TGTGTCAGCAGACTAGCGGGAGACTGCAATGAGCAGTTCTTC. Protein product: CVSRLAGDCNEQFF.

On this clonotype itself: This CDR3 fails to terminate in the conserved phenylalanine or tryptophan, so it likely reflects a read error. The CDR3 protein is CSVAAGGEYTEAFS. DNA for the CDR3: TGCAGCGTTGCCGCAGGGGGCGAATACACTGAAGCTTTCTCT. V usage is TRBV29-1 and J usage is TRBJ1-1; 8 positions agree with TRBD1. Germline V gene data show CDR1 as SQVTM and CDR2 as ANQGSEA. V was pared by 4 bases and J by 3 bases, with 7 bases of the junction left unmatched. CDR3 length equals 14 residues.

Turning to this clonotype: Likely a read error: the CDR3 ends without its conserved phenylalanine or tryptophan. Because the CDR3's place on the DNA is in doubt, the DNA is left out and the CDR3 is given as listed by TCRdb. CDR3 region: CASSWGDSYEKYL. The chain joins TRBV11-2 to TRBJ2-7; the D call in the table, TRBD1, was not verified against the DNA. The CDR3 spans 13 amino acids, including both terminal residues. Germline V CDR1 and CDR2: SGHAT, FQNNGV.

In regard to this clonotype: Compared with germline, one end of the junction differs, possibly owing to a read error. The gene calls are TRBV12-3 or TRBV12-4 and TRBJ1-6; 7 nucleotides agree with TRBD1. CDR3 length equals 15 residues. In DNA form, the CDR3 reads TGTGCCAGCAGTTCCTATTCAGGGGGAGCTTCACACCTCCACTTT. Its translation is CASSSYSGGASHLHF.

This clonotype was observed many times. The DNA for the CDR3 is TGTGCCAGCAGTTACTCTATGACGGAGACCCAGTACTTC. It translates to CASSYSMTETQYF. The chain recombines TRBV6-5 with TRBJ2-5, with D uncertain. Germline CDR1 is MNHEY and CDR2 is SVGAGI. V lost 0 bases and J 5 bases, leaving 7 bases between the germline ends. The CDR3 has 13 residues.

The chain combines TRBV28 with TRBJ2-7; 9 bases match TRBD2. CDR1 and CDR2 (germline): MDHEN, SYDVKM. Losses at the gene ends were 2 bases for V and 2 bases for J; bases not matched to a gene: 7. This CDR3 region has 16 residues. Here the CDR3 DNA reads TGTGCCAGCAGTTTACGCGGGAGGGCCTTTACCTACGAGCAGTACTTC. Its translation is CASSLRGRAFTYEQYF.

Concerning this clonotype: As the CDR3 is not closed by the conserved phenylalanine or tryptophan, this likely results from a read error. The gene calls are TRBV6-6 and TRBJ2-7; a possible D gene is TRBD1 (7 bases). Trimming stripped 1 base from V and 5 bases from J, with 12 bases between. Germline V CDR1 and CDR2: MNHNY, SVGAGI (reference sequence). The CDR3 has 14 amino acids. The CDR3 protein is CASSYLEGANEQYL. CDR3 DNA: TGTGCCAGCAGTTACTTGGAGGGGGCCAACGAGCAGTACCTC.

The chain employs TRBV10-3 and TRBJ1-5; the match to TRBD1 covers 8 bases. This CDR3 region has 13 residues. Trimming at V came to 6 bases and at J to 6 bases, leaving 4 bases not matched to a gene. The germline V gene encodes CDR1 ENHRY and CDR2 SYGVKD. The CDR3: CAIRQGAGQPQHF. CDR3 nucleotides: TGTGCCATCAGGCAGGGGGCTGGTCAGCCCCAGCATTTT.

A note on this clonotype: This could be a read error, since a much larger clone is one nucleotide away. The chain carries TRBV6-6 and TRBJ1-5, with D tentatively TRBD1 (6 bases). The CDR3 has 15 amino acids. The V and J ends lost 6 bases and 5 bases respectively, with 17 bases between them. Looked up from germline, CDR1 is MNHNY and CDR2 is SVGAGI (reference sequence). CDR3: CASSSQDSFHQPQHF. DNA of the CDR3: TGTGCCAGCAGCTCTCAGGACAGTTTCCATCAGCCCCAGCATTTT.

The chain is built from TRBV4-1 and TRBJ2-7, with TRBD1 identical over 10 bases. V lost 8 bases and J lost 4; bases outside the gene matches: 11. Germline lookup yields CDR1 MGHRA and CDR2 YSYEKL. The CDR3 is made up of 15 amino acids. CDR3 region: CASGMTGGAGYEQYF. CDR3 DNA sequence: TGCGCCAGCGGCATGACAGGGGGCGCGGGATACGAGCAGTACTTC.

The rearrangement links TRBV29-1 to TRBJ2-1; D may correspond to TRBD1 or TRBD2 (5 bases each). The germline CDR1 and CDR2 sequences are SQVTM and ANQGSEA. V was clipped by 4 bases and J by 6 bases, with 25 bases between them. The length of the CDR3 is 17 residues. DNA for the CDR3: TGCAGCGTTGCCGGACCTACTAGTGCAAGGGGCTTCAATGAGCAGTTCTTC. Translated, it gives CSVAGPTSARGFNEQFF.

This clonotype has a handful of counts. The chain is built from TRBV10-3 and TRBJ2-5; 10 nucleotides agree with TRBD2. The CDR3 consists of 17 residues. V was pared by 2 bases and J by 0 bases, with 6 bases of the junction left unmatched. CDR1 is ENHRY and CDR2 is SYGVKD in the germline V gene. CDR3 sequence reads: CAISEGSSGGYQETQYF. Here the CDR3 DNA reads TGTGCCATCAGTGAGGGTTCTAGCGGGGGTTACCAAGAGACCCAGTACTTC.

In this sample, this clonotype turned up a few times. The chain links TRBV6-5 to TRBJ2-3; 7 bases agree with TRBD2. CDR3 size: 15 residues. Germline V gives CDR1 MNHEY, CDR2 SVGAGI. Unmatched junction bases numbered 10, after V lost 6 bases and J lost 4 bases. The CDR3 spells CASRKGLAEADTQYF. CDR3 coding DNA: TGTGCCAGCAGGAAAGGGCTAGCGGAAGCAGATACGCAGTATTTT.

The chain uses TRBV11-2 and TRBJ2-5, with 7 bases that match TRBD1. This CDR3 has 13 residues. Unmatched junction bases numbered 9, after V lost 5 bases and J lost 9 bases. The V gene's germline CDR1 is SGHAT and CDR2 FQNNGV. CDR3 coding DNA: TGTGCCAGCAGCCCCCGACAGGGCCAGGCCCAGTACTTC. As protein: CASSPRQGQAQYF.

This sequence joins TRBV11-3 and TRBJ1-1; D gene uncertain. Germline values: CDR1 SGHNT, CDR2 YENEEA. The germline V and J ends were trimmed by 4 bases and 3 bases, with 9 bases remaining between them. The CDR3 contains 13 residues. CDR3 sequence (DNA): TGTGCCAGCAGCTCAGTCTGGGACACTGAAGCTTTCTTT. It codes for CASSSVWDTEAFF.

As to this clonotype: The junction differs from germline at one of its ends, possibly a read error. The genes are TRBV20-1 and TRBJ2-4; TRBD2 is a possible D gene (5 bases). CDR1 is DFQATT, CDR2 SNEGSKA, per germline (reference sequence). The CDR3 runs 15 residues. CDR3 in amino acids: CSARDGIRAKNIQYF. CDR3 DNA: TGCAGTGCTAGAGACGGGATCAGAGCCAAAAACATTCAATACTTC.

This clonotype was picked up many times. The chain links TRBV6-5 to TRBJ2-3; no firm D call. With 0 bases removed from V and 6 bases from J, the gap between germline ends came to 7 bases. Germline lookup yields CDR1 MNHEY and CDR2 SVGAGI. CDR3 length: 13 residues. CDR3 DNA: TGTGCCAGCAGTTACTCGTTGGTGGATACGCAGTATTTT. Protein sequence: CASSYSLVDTQYF.

In the case of this clonotype: A read error is possible here, since a much larger clone lies one base away. This rearrangement joins TRBV5-5 to TRBJ2-5, with D possibly being TRBD1 (6 bases). This CDR3 spans 15 amino acids. Germline assignment: CDR1 SGHKS and CDR2 YYEKEE (reference sequence). V was shortened by 4 bases and J by 1 base, with 14 bases between the two germline ends. The CDR3 here is CASSLRRGGQETQYF. For the CDR3, the DNA is TGTGCCAGCAGCCTGCGGAGAGGGGGCCAAGAGACCCAGTACTTC.

V and J are TRBV11-2 and TRBJ2-3, with 10 bases matching TRBD2. The V gene end was trimmed by 2 bases and the J gene end by 4 bases; junction bases not matched to a gene: 3. Germline V CDR1 and CDR2: SGHAT, FQNNGV. The CDR3 has 15 amino acids. DNA for the CDR3: TGTGCCAGCAGCTTATGGAGCGGGAGGGCAGATACGCAGTATTTT. This sequence encodes CASSLWSGRADTQYF.

Note on this clonotype: Relative to the germline gene, one junction end is altered; a read error may explain this. The genes are TRBV7-8 and TRBJ1-5; 7 bases map to TRBD1. Germline V gene lookup returns CDR1 SGHVS and CDR2 FQNEAQ. CDR3 size: 15 residues. CDR3 in DNA: TGCGCCAGCAACTTAGACAGGGTAGATAATCAGCCCCAGCATTTT. Translation gives CASNLDRVDNQPQHF.

The chain carries TRBV11-2 and TRBJ2-7; D gene uncertain. The CDR3 length is 14 residues. The germline gives CDR1 SGHAT, CDR2 FQNNGV. Between the trimmed V and J ends, which lost 8 bases and 5 bases, there was a span of 19 bases. The CDR3 reads CASGQDISYNEQYF. The DNA of the CDR3 is TGTGCCAGCGGCCAAGACATCTCATACAACGAGCAGTACTTC.

To note about this clonotype: No conserved phenylalanine or tryptophan ends this CDR3, so it is likely a read error. The DNA is omitted, as the CDR3 cannot be located on it reliably, and the CDR3 follows TCRdb's listing. The chain employs TRBV12-3 or TRBV12-4 and TRBJ2-7; the table's D call, TRBD1, was not checked against the DNA. The CDR3 adds up to 11 amino acids, both ends counted. CDR3 amino acids: CASTREDEQCL.

Ten or more counts support this clonotype. The V call is TRBV7-6, the J call TRBJ1-1; D uncertain. This CDR3 has 13 amino acids. V lost 2 bases and J 4 bases, leaving 8 bases between the germline ends. CDR1 is SGHVS and CDR2 is FNYEAQ in the germline V gene. The CDR3 sequence: CASSLSGSTEAFF. Here the CDR3 DNA reads TGTGCCAGCAGCTTATCCGGCAGCACTGAAGCTTTCTTT.

This clonotype was found a few times. The chain links TRBV28 to TRBJ2-7; no reliable D call. This CDR3 is built from 13 residues. Per germline, CDR1 MDHEN and CDR2 SYDVKM. V was shortened by 6 bases and J by 0 bases, with 9 bases between the two germline ends. CDR3 amino acids: CASRVPSSYEQYF. CDR3 sequence (DNA): TGTGCCAGCAGAGTCCCGAGCTCCTACGAGCAGTACTTC.

Many counts were recorded for this clonotype. The chain recombines TRBV6-1 with TRBJ1-6; D unresolved. The germline V and J ends were trimmed by 3 bases and 8 bases, with 11 bases remaining between them. The CDR3 has 14 residues. Germline loops: CDR1 MNHNS, CDR2 SASEGT. The CDR3 sequence: CASSDRHGDSPLHF. As DNA, the CDR3 is TGTGCCAGCAGTGACCGGCACGGTGATTCACCCCTCCACTTT.

Details on this clonotype: This may be a read error, as it is one base from a much larger clone. The chain employs TRBV6-5 and TRBJ2-3; 7 bases are a match to TRBD2. CDR1 and CDR2 from the germline V gene are MNHEY and SVGAGI. The CDR3 loop spans 16 amino acids. CDR3 in amino acids: CVSSFLGGSETDTQYF. CDR3 nucleotides: TGTGTCAGCAGTTTTCTAGGCGGGAGCGAGACAGATACGCAGTATTTT.

V and J are TRBV6-1 and TRBJ1-3; 7 positions agree with TRBD1. The CDR3 totals 13 residues. V lost 11 bases to trimming and J lost 7 bases; unmatched junction nucleotides: 11. Germline V gives CDR1 MNHNS, CDR2 SASEGT. The CDR3 region has the DNA TGTGCCTGCATTGACAGGGTTCGTAACACCATATATTTT. Its protein product is CACIDRVRNTIYF.